The 15 T cell receptor beta chains in this list originate from one sample, sequenced in a study of T-cell reconstitution after alpha-beta-depleted transplantation in children. Preparing the TCRbeta library involved the use of unique molecular identifiers. TCRdb reanalysed the PCR reads using MiXCR and keeps one entry per CDR3 protein. In the table there are a few hundred thousand distinct CDR3 sequences, about an eighth of which are singletons. Sequencing used PBMCs, mostly from graft donor cells, obtained 360 days after TCRalphabeta/CD19-depleted stem cell transplant. The receptors derive from a male patient younger than 18 who had a stem cell transplant for acute myeloid leukemia, so the T cells may come from the graft donor.

This clonotype was seen repeatedly, ten times or more. The chain couples TRBV20-1 to TRBJ1-4; no clear D gene. This CDR3 contains 12 residues. V lost 1 base and J 6 bases, leaving 6 bases between the germline ends. The V gene's germline CDR1 is DFQATT and CDR2 SNEGSKA (reference sequence). This CDR3 is CSARVWDEKLFF. The CDR3 DNA follows: TGCAGTGCTAGAGTATGGGATGAAAAACTGTTTTTT.

V gene TRBV3-1 combines with J gene TRBJ2-1; 9 bases map to TRBD2. Germline V lookup: CDR1 LGHDT, CDR2 YNNKEL (reference sequence). CDR3 size: 16 residues. J lost 1 base, V lost 2 bases, and 3 bases had no gene match. The CDR3 loop reads CASSQTLAGSYNEQFF. CDR3 sequence (DNA): TGTGCCAGCAGCCAAACTCTAGCGGGATCCTACAATGAGCAGTTCTTC.

The rearrangement links TRBV10-3 to TRBJ2-5, with TRBD1 matching 9 bases. The CDR3 is 13 residues long. Per germline, CDR1 ENHRY and CDR2 SYGVKD. Trimming at V came to 3 bases and at J to 7 bases, leaving 3 bases not matched to a gene. CDR3 bases: TGTGCCATCAGTGACGGACAGGGGTTGACCCAGTACTTC. Its translation: CAISDGQGLTQYF.

This clonotype has at least ten counts. The J gene is TRBJ1-6, the V gene TRBV6-5; TRBD1 is a possible D gene (5 bases). The CDR3 has 12 residues. V gave up 0 bases and J gave up 11 bases, with 5 bases separating them. From germline, CDR1 is MNHEY and CDR2 SVGAGI. For the CDR3, the DNA is TGTGCCAGCAGTTACTCAGGGGCACCCCTCCACTTT. Protein sequence: CASSYSGAPLHF.

The chain joins TRBV7-9 to TRBJ2-6; 7 positions agree with TRBD1. With V trimmed by 5 bases and J by 0 bases, 7 bases remained unmatched. CDR1 is SEHNR and CDR2 is FQNEAQ in the germline V gene (reference sequence). The CDR3 spans 17 residues. The CDR3 sequence is CASSLTGLHSGANVLTF. Here the CDR3 DNA reads TGTGCCAGCAGCCTGACAGGGTTACACTCTGGGGCCAACGTCCTGACTTTC.

The chain recombines TRBV20-1 with TRBJ1-2; no clear D. The germline V gene encodes CDR1 DFQATT and CDR2 SNEGSKA (reference sequence). Trimming removed 0 bases at V and 4 bases at J, with 12 bases between. The CDR3 contains 14 residues. The CDR3 DNA reads as TGCAGTGCTAGAGATCCTCGAACCACCTATGGCTACACCTTC. Translated: CSARDPRTTYGYTF.

The gene calls are TRBV6-5 and TRBJ2-3; a weak D match, TRBD2 (5 bases). V was cut by 0 bases and J by 7 bases, with 14 bases left in between. CDR1 MNHEY and CDR2 SVGAGI come from the germline V gene. The CDR3 runs to 15 residues. CDR3 DNA: TGTGCCAGCAGTTACTCGAGCCTAGCAGTCTATACGCAGTATTTT. This encodes CASSYSSLAVYTQYF.

This clonotype showed up many times. The J gene is TRBJ2-2, the V gene TRBV7-3, with D possibly being TRBD2 (5 bases). Germline CDR1 reads SGHTA; CDR2 reads FQGTGA. The germline V and J ends were trimmed by 2 bases and 1 base, with 8 bases remaining between them. This CDR3 has 15 residues. The CDR3 protein is CASSLASLNTGELFF. The CDR3 coding sequence is TGTGCCAGCAGCTTAGCTAGCCTGAACACCGGGGAGCTGTTTTTT.

This clonotype was detected a few times. This chain uses TRBV7-3 with TRBJ2-3; 13 bases are a match to TRBD2. Trimming cost V 5 bases and J 5 bases; bases outside gene matches: 10. The CDR3 consists of 17 residues. In germline, CDR1 is SGHTA, CDR2 FQGTGA. The CDR3, as DNA: TGTGCCAGCAGCCGACCCGGACTAGCGGGAGAGGGAGATACGCAGTATTTT. Protein product: CASSRPGLAGEGDTQYF.

This clonotype showed up many times. The rearrangement joins TRBV7-9 to TRBJ1-1; D is possibly TRBD1 (6 bases). Trimming pared 5 bases from V and 5 bases from J, leaving 15 bases between. The CDR3 is made up of 14 amino acids. Germline loops: CDR1 SEHNR, CDR2 FQNEAQ (reference sequence). The DNA of the CDR3 is TGTGCCAGCAGCGCCAGGGGAGTAAGGACTGAAGCTTTCTTT. It translates to CASSARGVRTEAFF.

The rearrangement links TRBV29-1 to TRBJ1-4; D call uncertain. Germline V CDR1 and CDR2: SQVTM, ANQGSEA. CDR3 length: 16 amino acids. Between the trimmed V and J ends, which lost 4 bases and 0 bases, there was a span of 15 bases. The CDR3 is CSVVTSQFATNEKLFF. CDR3 in DNA: TGCAGCGTTGTGACGTCCCAGTTTGCAACTAATGAAAAACTGTTTTTT.

This clonotype was found many times. The chain employs TRBV28 and TRBJ2-3; D possibly corresponds to TRBD1 (5 bases). The CDR3 has 14 amino acids. Germline-derived CDR1 and CDR2 are MDHEN and SYDVKM. The V and J ends lost 5 bases and 3 bases respectively, with 12 bases between them. CDR3 nucleotides: TGTGCCAGCAGTGCGACAGTAACAACAGATACGCAGTATTTT. Translated: CASSATVTTDTQYF.

Only a few counts were recorded for this clonotype. The chain links TRBV20-1 to TRBJ2-5, with 11 positions matching TRBD2. The germline CDR1 and CDR2 sequences are DFQATT and SNEGSKA (reference sequence). The length of the CDR3 is 14 residues. CDR3 sequence: CSVTSGIGGETQYF. Here the CDR3 DNA reads TGCAGCGTGACTAGCGGGATAGGGGGAGAGACCCAGTACTTC.

The chain has TRBV7-2 and TRBJ1-4; TRBD1 might be the D (5 bases). Germline V lookup: CDR1 SGHTA, CDR2 FQGNSA. This CDR3 comprises 16 residues. V lost 5 bases to trimming and J lost 0 bases, with 13 bases between them. For the CDR3, the DNA is TGTGCCAGCAGCGAGCGAGGGGCTTCAACTAATGAAAAACTGTTTTTT. This gives the protein CASSERGASTNEKLFF.

This clonotype was counted many times. The rearrangement uses TRBV5-1 and TRBJ2-1; 8 positions agree with TRBD1. The CDR3 has 18 residues. The V gene's germline CDR1 is SGHRS and CDR2 YFSETQ. The J segment lost 7 bases and the V segment lost 3 bases, leaving 18 bases of the junction unmatched. The CDR3 loop is CASSSRLTGEGPGNEQFF. CDR3 DNA sequence: TGCGCCAGCAGCTCGAGGCTGACAGGGGAAGGCCCTGGGAATGAGCAGTTCTTC.